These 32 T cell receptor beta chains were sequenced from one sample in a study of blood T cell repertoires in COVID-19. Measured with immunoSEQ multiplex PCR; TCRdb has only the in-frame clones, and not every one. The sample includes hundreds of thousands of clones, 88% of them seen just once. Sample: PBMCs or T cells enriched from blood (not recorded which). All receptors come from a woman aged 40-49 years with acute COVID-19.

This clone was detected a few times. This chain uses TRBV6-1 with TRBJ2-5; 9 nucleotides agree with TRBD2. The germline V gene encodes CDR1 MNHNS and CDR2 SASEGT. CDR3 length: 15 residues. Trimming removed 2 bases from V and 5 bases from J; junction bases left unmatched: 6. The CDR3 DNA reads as TGTGCCAGCAGTGAAATGAGCGGGGGGTGGGAGACCCAGTACTTC. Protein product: CASSEMSGGWETQYF.

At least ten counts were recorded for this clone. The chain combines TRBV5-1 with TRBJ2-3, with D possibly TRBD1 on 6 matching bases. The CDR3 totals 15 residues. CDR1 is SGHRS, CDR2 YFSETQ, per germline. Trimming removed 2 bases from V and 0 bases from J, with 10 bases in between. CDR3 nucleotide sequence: TGCGCCAGCAGCTTTGTGGGGGCTAGCACAGATACGCAGTATTTT. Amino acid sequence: CASSFVGASTDTQYF. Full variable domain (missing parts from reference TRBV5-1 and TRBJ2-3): KAGVTQTPRYLIKTRGQQVTLSCSPISGHRSVSWYQQTPGQGLQFLFEYFSETQRNKGNFPGRFSGRQFSNSRSEMNVSTLELGDSALYLCASSFVGASTDTQYFGPGTRLTVL.

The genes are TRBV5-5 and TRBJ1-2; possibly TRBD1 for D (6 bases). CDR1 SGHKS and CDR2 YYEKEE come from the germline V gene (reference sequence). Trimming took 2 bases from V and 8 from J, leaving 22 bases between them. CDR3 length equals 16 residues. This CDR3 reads CASSFLQGPLSGGYTF. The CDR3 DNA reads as TGTGCCAGCAGCTTCCTTCAGGGGCCGCTATCGGGGGGCTACACCTTC.

In DNA, the CDR3 is TGCGCCAGCAGTCCAGGGGCGCGTGTCAACACTGAAGCTTTCTTT. Its translation is CASSPGARVNTEAFF. The V and J genes are TRBV5-1 and TRBJ1-1, with D maybe TRBD1 (6 bases). CDR1 and CDR2 from the germline V gene are SGHRS and YFSETQ. V lost 5 bases to trimming and J lost 2 bases, with 16 bases between them. The CDR3 runs 15 residues.

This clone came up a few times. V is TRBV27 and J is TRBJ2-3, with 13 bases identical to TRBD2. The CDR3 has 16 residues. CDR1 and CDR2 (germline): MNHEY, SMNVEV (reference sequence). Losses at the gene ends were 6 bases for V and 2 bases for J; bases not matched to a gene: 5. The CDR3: CASSSGLAGVTDTQYF. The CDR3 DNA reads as TGTGCCAGCAGCTCCGGACTAGCGGGGGTCACAGATACGCAGTATTTT.

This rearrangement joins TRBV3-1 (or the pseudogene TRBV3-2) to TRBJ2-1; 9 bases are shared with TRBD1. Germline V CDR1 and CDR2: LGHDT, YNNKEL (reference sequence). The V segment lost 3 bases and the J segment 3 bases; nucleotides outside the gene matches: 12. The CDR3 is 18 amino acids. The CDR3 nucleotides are TGTGCCAGCAGCCATAGTATGGGACAGGGAAGGGGCTACAATGAGCAGTTCTTC. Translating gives CASSHSMGQGRGYNEQFF.

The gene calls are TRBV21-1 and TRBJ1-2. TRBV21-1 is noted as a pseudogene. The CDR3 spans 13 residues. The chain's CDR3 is CASTKEPPYGYTF. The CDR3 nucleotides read TGTGCCAGCACCAAGGAGCCCCCCTATGGCTACACCTTC.

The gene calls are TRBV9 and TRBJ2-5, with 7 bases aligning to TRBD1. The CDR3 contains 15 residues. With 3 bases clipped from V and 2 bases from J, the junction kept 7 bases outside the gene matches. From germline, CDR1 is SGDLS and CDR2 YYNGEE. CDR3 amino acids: CASSDSRQGQETQYF. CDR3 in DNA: TGTGCCAGCAGCGACTCCAGACAGGGACAAGAGACCCAGTACTTC. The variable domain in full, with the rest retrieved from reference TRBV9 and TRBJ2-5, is DSGVTQTPKHLITATGQRVTLRCSPRSGDLSVYWYQQSLDQGLQFLIQYYNGEERAKGNILERFSAQQFPDLHSELNLSSLELGDSALYFCASSDSRQGQETQYFGPGTRLLVL.

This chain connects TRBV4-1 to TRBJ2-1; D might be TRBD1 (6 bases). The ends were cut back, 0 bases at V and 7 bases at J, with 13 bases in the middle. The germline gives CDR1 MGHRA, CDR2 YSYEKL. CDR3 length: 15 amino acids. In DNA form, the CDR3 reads TGCGCCAGCAGCCAAGACAGGGGAATTGTGAATGAGCAGTTCTTC. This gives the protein CASSQDRGIVNEQFF.

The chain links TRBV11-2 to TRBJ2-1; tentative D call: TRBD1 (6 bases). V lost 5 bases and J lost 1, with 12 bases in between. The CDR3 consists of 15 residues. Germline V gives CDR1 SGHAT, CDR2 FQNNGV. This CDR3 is CASSIGTNSYNEQFF. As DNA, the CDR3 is TGTGCCAGCAGCATCGGGACAAATTCCTACAATGAGCAGTTCTTC.

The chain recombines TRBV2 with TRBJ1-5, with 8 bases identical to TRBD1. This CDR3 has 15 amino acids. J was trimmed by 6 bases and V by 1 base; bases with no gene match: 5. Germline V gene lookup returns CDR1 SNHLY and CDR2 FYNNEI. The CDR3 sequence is CASSEGTGFSQPQHF. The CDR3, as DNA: TGTGCCAGCAGTGAAGGGACAGGGTTTAGTCAGCCCCAGCATTTT. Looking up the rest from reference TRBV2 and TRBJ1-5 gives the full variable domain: EPEVTQTPSHQVTQMGQEVILRCVPISNHLYFYWYRQILGQKVEFLVSFYNNEISEKSEIFDDQFSVERPDGSNFTLKIRSTKLEDSAMYFCASSEGTGFSQPQHFGDGTRLSIL.

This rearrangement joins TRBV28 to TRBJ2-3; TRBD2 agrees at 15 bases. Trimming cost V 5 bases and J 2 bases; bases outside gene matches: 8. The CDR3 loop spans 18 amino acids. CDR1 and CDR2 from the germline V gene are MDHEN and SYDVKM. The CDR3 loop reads CASSPQGLAGGTTDTQYF. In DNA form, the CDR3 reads TGTGCCAGCAGTCCGCAGGGACTAGCGGGGGGTACCACAGATACGCAGTATTTT.

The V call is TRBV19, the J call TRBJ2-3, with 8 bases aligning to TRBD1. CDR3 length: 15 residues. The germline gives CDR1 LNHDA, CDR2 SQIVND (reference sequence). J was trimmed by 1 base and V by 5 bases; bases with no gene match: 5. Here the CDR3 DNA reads TGTGCCAGTAGTCCAGGCAGGGGGCGCACAGATACGCAGTATTTT. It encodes CASSPGRGRTDTQYF.

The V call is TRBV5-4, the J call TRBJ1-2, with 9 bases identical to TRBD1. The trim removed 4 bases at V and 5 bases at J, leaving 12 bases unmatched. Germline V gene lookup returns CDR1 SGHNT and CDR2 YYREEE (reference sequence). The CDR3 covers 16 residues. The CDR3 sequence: CASSGIQGANYYGYTF. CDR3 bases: TGTGCCAGCAGCGGAATACAGGGGGCTAATTATTATGGCTACACCTTC.

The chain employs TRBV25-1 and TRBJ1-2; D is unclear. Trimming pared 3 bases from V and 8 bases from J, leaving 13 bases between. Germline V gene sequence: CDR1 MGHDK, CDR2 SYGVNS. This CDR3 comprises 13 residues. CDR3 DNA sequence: TGTGCCAGCAGTGACAGGTTAATAGGAGGCTACACCTTC. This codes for CASSDRLIGGYTF.

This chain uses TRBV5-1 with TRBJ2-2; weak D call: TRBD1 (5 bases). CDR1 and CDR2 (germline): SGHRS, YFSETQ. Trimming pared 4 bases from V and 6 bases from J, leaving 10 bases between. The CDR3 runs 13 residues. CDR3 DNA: TGCGCCAGCAGCACCAGGGTCCCCGGGGAGCTGTTTTTT. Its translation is CASSTRVPGELFF.

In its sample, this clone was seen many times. The chain's CDR3 is CASSELGQGNSPLHF. The CDR3 DNA reads as TGTGCCAGCAGTGAATTAGGGCAGGGAAATTCACCCCTCCACTTT. V and J are TRBV6-1 and TRBJ1-6; a possible D gene is TRBD1 (5 bases). This CDR3 has 15 residues. CDR1 is MNHNS and CDR2 is SASEGT in the germline V gene. V lost 2 bases and J lost 7, with 12 bases in between.

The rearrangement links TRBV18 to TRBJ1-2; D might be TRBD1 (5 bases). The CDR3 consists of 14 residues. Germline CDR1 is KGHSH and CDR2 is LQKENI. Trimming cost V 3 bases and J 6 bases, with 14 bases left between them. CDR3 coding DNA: TGTGCCAGCTCACCTCGTGTCACAGGCGATGGCTACACCTTC. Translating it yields CASSPRVTGDGYTF.

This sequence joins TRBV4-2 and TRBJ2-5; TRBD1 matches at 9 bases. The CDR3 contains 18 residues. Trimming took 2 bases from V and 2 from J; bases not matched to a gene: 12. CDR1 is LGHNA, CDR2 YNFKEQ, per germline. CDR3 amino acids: CASSQWESQGAGQETQYF. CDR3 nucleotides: TGTGCCAGCAGCCAATGGGAGTCACAGGGGGCAGGGCAAGAGACCCAGTACTTC.

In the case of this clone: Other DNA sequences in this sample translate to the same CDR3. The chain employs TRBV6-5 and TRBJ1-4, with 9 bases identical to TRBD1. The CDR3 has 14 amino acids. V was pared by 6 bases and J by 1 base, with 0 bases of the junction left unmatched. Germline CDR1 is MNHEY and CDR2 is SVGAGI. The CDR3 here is CASRDRGTNEKLFF. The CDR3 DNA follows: TGTGCCAGCAGGGACAGGGGAACTAATGAAAAACTGTTTTTT.

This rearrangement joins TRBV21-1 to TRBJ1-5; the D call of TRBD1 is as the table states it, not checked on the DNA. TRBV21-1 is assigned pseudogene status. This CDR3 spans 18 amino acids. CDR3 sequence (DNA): TGTGCCAGCAGCAAAAGGGACAGGATATACTATTTCAATCAGCCCCAGCATTTT. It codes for CASSKRDRIYYFNQPQHF.

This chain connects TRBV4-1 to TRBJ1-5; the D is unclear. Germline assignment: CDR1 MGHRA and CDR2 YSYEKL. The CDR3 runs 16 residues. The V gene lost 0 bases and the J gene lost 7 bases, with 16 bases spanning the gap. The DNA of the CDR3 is TGCGCCAGCAGCCAAGAGGAGATATCGCCCGGGCAGCCCCAGCATTTT. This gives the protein CASSQEEISPGQPQHF.

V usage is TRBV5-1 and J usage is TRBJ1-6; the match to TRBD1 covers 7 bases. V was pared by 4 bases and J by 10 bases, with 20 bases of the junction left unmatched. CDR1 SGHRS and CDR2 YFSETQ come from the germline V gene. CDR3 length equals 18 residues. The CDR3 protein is CASSPNRMTGKIESPLHF. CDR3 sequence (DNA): TGCGCCAGCAGCCCAAATAGAATGACAGGGAAAATTGAGTCACCCCTCCACTTT.

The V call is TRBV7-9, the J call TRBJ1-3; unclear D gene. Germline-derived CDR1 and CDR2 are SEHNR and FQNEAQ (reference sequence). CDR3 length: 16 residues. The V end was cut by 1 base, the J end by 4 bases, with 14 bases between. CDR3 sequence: CASSLDQVRAGNTIYF. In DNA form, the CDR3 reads TGTGCCAGCAGCTTAGATCAGGTTCGCGCCGGAAACACCATATATTTT.

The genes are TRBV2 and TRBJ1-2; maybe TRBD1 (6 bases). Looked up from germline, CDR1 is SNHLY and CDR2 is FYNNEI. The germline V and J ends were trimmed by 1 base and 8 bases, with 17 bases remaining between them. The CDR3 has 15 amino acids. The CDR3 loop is CASSEGAGEVWGYTF. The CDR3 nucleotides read TGTGCCAGCAGTGAAGGGGCAGGGGAAGTCTGGGGCTACACCTTC. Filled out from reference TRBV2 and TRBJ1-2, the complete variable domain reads EPEVTQTPSHQVTQMGQEVILRCVPISNHLYFYWYRQILGQKVEFLVSFYNNEISEKSEIFDDQFSVERPDGSNFTLKIRSTKLEDSAMYFCASSEGAGEVWGYTFGSGTRLTVV.

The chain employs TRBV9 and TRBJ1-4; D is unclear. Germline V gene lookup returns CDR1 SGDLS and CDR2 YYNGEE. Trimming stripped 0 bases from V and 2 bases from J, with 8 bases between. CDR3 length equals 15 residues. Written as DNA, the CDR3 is TGTGCCAGCAGCGTAGGCGGCAGCACTAATGAAAAACTGTTTTTT. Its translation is CASSVGGSTNEKLFF. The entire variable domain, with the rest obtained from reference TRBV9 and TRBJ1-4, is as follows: DSGVTQTPKHLITATGQRVTLRCSPRSGDLSVYWYQQSLDQGLQFLIQYYNGEERAKGNILERFSAQQFPDLHSELNLSSLELGDSALYFCASSVGGSTNEKLFFGSGTQLSVL.

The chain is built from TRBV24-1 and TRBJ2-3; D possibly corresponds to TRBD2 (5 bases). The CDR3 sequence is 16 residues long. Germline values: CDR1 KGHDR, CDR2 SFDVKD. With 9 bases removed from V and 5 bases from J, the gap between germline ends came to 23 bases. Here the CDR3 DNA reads TGTGCCACCGGGGTTATGCGACGGGGAAGAGGAGATACGCAGTATTTT. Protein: CATGVMRRGRGDTQYF.

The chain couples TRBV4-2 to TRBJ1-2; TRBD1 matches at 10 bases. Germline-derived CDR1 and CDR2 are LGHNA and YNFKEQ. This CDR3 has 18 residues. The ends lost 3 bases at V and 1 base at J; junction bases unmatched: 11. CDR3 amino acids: CASSHGDYGQGVNYGYTF. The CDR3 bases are TGTGCCAGCAGCCATGGTGATTATGGACAGGGGGTTAACTATGGCTACACCTTC.

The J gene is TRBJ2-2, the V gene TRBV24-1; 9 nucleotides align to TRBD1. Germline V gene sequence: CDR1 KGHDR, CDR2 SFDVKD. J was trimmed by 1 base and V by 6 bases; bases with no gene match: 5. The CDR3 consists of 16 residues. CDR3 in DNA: TGTGCCACCAGTCCCGCGGGACAGGGGAACACCGGGGAGCTGTTTTTT. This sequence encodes CATSPAGQGNTGELFF.

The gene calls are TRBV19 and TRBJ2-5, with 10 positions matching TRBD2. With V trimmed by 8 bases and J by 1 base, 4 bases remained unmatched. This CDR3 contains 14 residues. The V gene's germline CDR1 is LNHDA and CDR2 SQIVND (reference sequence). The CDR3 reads CASSSGGAQETQYF. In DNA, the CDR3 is TGTGCCAGTTCGAGCGGGGGGGCCCAAGAGACCCAGTACTTC.

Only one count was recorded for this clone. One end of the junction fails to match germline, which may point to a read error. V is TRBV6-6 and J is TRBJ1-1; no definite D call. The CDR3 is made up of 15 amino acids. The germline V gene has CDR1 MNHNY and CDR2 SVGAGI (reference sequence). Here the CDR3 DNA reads TGTGCCAGCACCCCGGGAGGCTCTATGAACGCTGAAGCTTTCTTT. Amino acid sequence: CASTPGGSMNAEAFF.

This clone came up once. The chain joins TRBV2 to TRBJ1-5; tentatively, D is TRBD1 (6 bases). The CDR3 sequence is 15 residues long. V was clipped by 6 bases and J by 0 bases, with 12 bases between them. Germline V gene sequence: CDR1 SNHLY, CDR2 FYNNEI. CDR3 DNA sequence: TGTGCCAGCAGGGACAGCCATTATAGCAATCAGCCCCAGCATTTT. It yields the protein CASRDSHYSNQPQHF.